This TCR beta chain was sequenced for a study of cytomegalovirus exposure and HLA in healthy donors. Study details: It was reported in a later analysis that the approximately 120 validation repertoires used the same platform as the roughly 700 first-cohort repertoires.

General study findings and limits: In vitro data verified a few CMV-associated chains as specific for CMV antigens. The listing of about 150 TCR beta chains classed them as cytomegalovirus-associated. One later analysis, an examination of the 120 validation repertoires, found that first-cohort TCR clusters tended to co-occur in them.

Turning to this clone: Its antigen is as yet unknown.

Assay: immunoSEQ multiplex PCR; the TCRdb copy retains only in-frame clones and omits some. This sample has roughly 45,000 clones, with about 90% found just once. Sequenced material: PBMCs. This sequence originates from a man aged 18 to 30 in good health and CMV-seronegative.

The CDR3 DNA follows: TGTGCCATCAGTGAGTCGGGACAGGGAGGTCAGCCCCAGCATTTT. It translates to CAISESGQGGQPQHF. The chain carries TRBV10-3 and TRBJ1-5, with TRBD1 matching 9 bases. Unmatched junction bases numbered 3, after V lost 0 bases and J lost 6 bases. This CDR3 comprises 15 residues. The germline gives CDR1 ENHRY, CDR2 SYGVKD.